This TCR beta chain is from a study of T cells after posttransplantation cyclophosphamide. The CDR3 sequence is 15 residues long. Data came from immunoSEQ multiplex PCR; TCRdb stores just in-frame clones and leaves some out. The table has 20,000 or so clones, roughly 72% seen once. A marrow graft followed busulfan-fludarabine conditioning, with cyclophosphamide on days +3 and +4. This sequence was found in a male patient aged 25 to 39 who received an allogeneic stem cell transplant from a related donor, was CMV-positive, and had acute GVHD only. Some T cells may have come from the graft donor. This sample comprised PBMCs, obtained after an allogeneic stem cell transplant with post-transplant cyclophosphamide. The gene calls are TRBV21-1 and TRBJ1-2. TRBV21-1 is listed as a pseudogene. The CDR3 sequence is CASSNPSPTGYGYTF. CDR3 DNA sequence: TGTGCCAGCAGCAACCCCTCGCCAACCGGCTATGGCTACACCTTC.